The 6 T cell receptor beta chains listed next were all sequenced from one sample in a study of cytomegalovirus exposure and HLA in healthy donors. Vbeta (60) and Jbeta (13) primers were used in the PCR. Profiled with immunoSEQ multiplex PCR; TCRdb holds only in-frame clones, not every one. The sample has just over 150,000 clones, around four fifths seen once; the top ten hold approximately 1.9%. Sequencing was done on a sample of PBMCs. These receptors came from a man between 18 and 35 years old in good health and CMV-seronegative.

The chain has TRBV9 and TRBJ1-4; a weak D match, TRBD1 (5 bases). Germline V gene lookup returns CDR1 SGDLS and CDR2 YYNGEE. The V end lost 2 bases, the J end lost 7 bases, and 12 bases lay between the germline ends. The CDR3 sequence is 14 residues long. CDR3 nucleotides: TGTGCCAGCAGCGTGAGCCAGGGAGGTGAAAAACTGTTTTTT. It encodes CASSVSQGGEKLFF.

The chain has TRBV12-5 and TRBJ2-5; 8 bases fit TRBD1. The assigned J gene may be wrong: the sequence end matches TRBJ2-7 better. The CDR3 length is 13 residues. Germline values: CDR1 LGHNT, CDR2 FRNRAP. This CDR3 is CASGSGTGYEQYF. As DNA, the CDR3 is TGTGCTAGTGGCTCCGGGACAGGCTACGAGCAGTACTTC.

CDR3 in DNA: TGTGCCAGCAGTAGACAGGGAGGCGAGACCCAGTACTTC. Encoded protein: CASSRQGGETQYF. The chain employs TRBV28 and TRBJ2-5, with TRBD1 as a possible D gene (7 bases). Germline V CDR1 and CDR2: MDHEN, SYDVKM. The CDR3 is 13 residues long. Trimming cost V 5 bases and J 5 bases, with 12 bases left between them. Looking up the rest from reference TRBV28 and TRBJ2-5 gives the full variable domain: DVKVTQSSRYLVKRTGEKVFLECVQDMDHENMFWYRQDPGLGLRLIYFSYDVKMKEKGDIPEGYSVSREKKERFSLILESASTNQTSMYLCASSRQGGETQYFGPGTRLLVL.

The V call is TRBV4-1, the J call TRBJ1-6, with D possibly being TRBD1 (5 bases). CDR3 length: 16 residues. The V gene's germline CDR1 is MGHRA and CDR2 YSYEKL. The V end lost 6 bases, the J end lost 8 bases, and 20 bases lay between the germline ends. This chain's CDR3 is CASRDWGGSRDSPLHF. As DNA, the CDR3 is TGCGCCAGCAGGGACTGGGGGGGTTCGAGGGATTCACCCCTCCACTTT.

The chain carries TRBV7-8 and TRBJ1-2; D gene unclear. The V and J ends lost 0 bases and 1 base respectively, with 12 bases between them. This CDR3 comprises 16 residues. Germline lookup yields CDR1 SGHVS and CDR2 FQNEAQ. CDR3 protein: CASSLADPGFNYGYTF. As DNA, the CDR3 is TGTGCCAGCAGCTTAGCGGATCCAGGTTTTAACTATGGCTACACCTTC.

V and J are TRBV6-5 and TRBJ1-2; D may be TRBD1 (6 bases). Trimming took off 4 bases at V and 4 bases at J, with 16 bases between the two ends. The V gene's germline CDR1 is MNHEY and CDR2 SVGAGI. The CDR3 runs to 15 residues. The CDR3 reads CASSSILDSSYGYTF. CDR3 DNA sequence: TGTGCCAGCAGTTCTATCCTGGACAGCTCCTATGGCTACACCTTC.